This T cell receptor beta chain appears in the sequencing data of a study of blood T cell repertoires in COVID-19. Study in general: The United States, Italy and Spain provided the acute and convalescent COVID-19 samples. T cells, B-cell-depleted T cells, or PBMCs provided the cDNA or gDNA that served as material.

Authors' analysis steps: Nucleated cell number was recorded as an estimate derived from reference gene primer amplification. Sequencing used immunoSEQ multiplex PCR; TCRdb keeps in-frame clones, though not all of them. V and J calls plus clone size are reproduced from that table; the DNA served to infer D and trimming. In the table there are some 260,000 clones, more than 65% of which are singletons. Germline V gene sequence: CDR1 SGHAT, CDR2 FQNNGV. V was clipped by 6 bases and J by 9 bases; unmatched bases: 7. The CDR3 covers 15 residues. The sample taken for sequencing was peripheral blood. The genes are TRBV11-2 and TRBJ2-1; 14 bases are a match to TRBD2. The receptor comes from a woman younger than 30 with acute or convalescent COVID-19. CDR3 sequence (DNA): TGTGCCAGCAGGCCGACTAGCGGGAGGGACGCTGAGCAGTTCTTC. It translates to CASRPTSGRDAEQFF. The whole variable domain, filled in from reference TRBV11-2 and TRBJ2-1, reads EAGVAQSPRYKIIEKRQSVAFWCNPISGHATLYWYQQILGQGPKLLIQFQNNGVVDDSQLPKDRFSAERLKGVDSTLKIQPAKLEDSAVYLCASRPTSGRDAEQFFGPGTRLTVL.